What follows are 20 T cell receptor beta chains derived from one specimen sequenced in a study of control samples from healthy donors and cancer patients. Here immunoSEQ multiplex PCR was the method, and the copy in TCRdb shows in-frame clones only, minus some. The data show 150,000 to 200,000 clones, with 85% to 95% seen just once and more than 1.1% held by the top ten. Input material: blood. The receptors were gathered from a woman under 30 in good health.

This chain joins TRBV25-1 and TRBJ2-7; 7 positions agree with TRBD1. With 8 bases clipped from V and 1 base from J, the junction kept 5 bases outside the gene matches. This CDR3 region has 13 residues. Germline V CDR1 and CDR2: MGHDK, SYGVNS. The CDR3 DNA follows: TGTGCCAGCCGCGGACAGGAGTCCTACGAGCAGTACTTC. It codes for CASRGQESYEQYF.

This chain links TRBV3-1 (or the pseudogene TRBV3-2) with TRBJ2-7; D is unclear. CDR1 and CDR2 (germline): LGHDT, YNNKEL (reference sequence). V was cut by 1 base and J by 5 bases, with 3 bases left in between. This CDR3 is 11 amino acids long. CDR3 coding DNA: TGTGCCAGCAGCCAAGGTAACGAGCAGTACTTC. Translated, it gives CASSQGNEQYF.

The chain links TRBV27 to TRBJ1-1, with TRBD1 as a possible D gene (6 bases). The CDR3 consists of 12 residues. Germline CDR1 reads MNHEY; CDR2 reads SMNVEV (reference sequence). Trimming took 7 bases from V and 1 from J, leaving 7 bases between them. CDR3 in amino acids: CASKQGNTEAFF. The DNA for the CDR3 is TGTGCCAGCAAACAGGGGAACACTGAAGCTTTCTTT.

V usage is TRBV7-2 and J usage is TRBJ2-3; 13 bases are a match to TRBD2. V was pared by 5 bases and J by 3 bases, with 11 bases of the junction left unmatched. Germline values: CDR1 SGHTA, CDR2 FQGNSA. The CDR3 has 18 amino acids. CDR3: CASSRSVRTSGRTDTQYF. In DNA form, the CDR3 reads TGTGCCAGCAGCCGCAGCGTCAGGACTAGCGGGAGAACAGATACGCAGTATTTT.

This chain links TRBV7-9 with TRBJ1-1; no definite D call. Germline V gene data show CDR1 as SEHNR and CDR2 as FQNEAQ (reference sequence). This CDR3 is built from 15 residues. V gave up 5 bases and J gave up 4 bases, with 17 bases separating them. The CDR3 sequence is CASSRGLKLGTEAFF. In nucleotides, the CDR3 is TGTGCCAGCAGCCGTGGATTGAAACTGGGCACTGAAGCTTTCTTT.

In this sample, this clone turned up once. This sequence joins TRBV27 and TRBJ1-4, with TRBD1 matching over 9 bases. V was clipped by 2 bases and J by 5 bases; unmatched bases: 0. CDR3 length equals 14 residues. In germline, CDR1 is MNHEY, CDR2 SMNVEV (reference sequence). The CDR3 DNA reads TGTGCCAGCAGTTTAGACAGGGGGAATGAAAAACTGTTTTTT. Its protein is CASSLDRGNEKLFF.

This clone appeared once. This chain links TRBV19 with TRBJ2-1; D gene uncertain. The CDR3 contains 11 residues. The germline V gene has CDR1 LNHDA and CDR2 SQIVND (reference sequence). V was shortened by 6 bases and J by 3 bases, with 3 bases between the two germline ends. The CDR3 DNA reads as TGTGCCAGTAGGGTCTACAATGAGCAGTTCTTC. Its protein is CASRVYNEQFF.

The V call is TRBV27, the J call TRBJ1-5; 8 positions agree with TRBD1. Germline V gene sequence: CDR1 MNHEY, CDR2 SMNVEV (reference sequence). CDR3 length: 14 amino acids. Trimming cost V 5 bases and J 7 bases; bases outside gene matches: 7. The CDR3 region is CASSPRQGLQPQHF. The CDR3 nucleotides read TGTGCCAGCAGTCCTCGACAGGGGCTGCAGCCCCAGCATTTT.

The chain joins TRBV19 to TRBJ1-2; D unclear. CDR3 length: 15 amino acids. Trimming took 5 bases from V and 4 from J, leaving 17 bases between them. CDR1 LNHDA and CDR2 SQIVND come from the germline V gene (reference sequence). In DNA form, the CDR3 reads TGTGCCAGTAGTCCAACACGGGTGGTGAGCTATGGCTACACCTTC. Protein sequence: CASSPTRVVSYGYTF.

This clone occurred once. The DNA for the CDR3 is TGTGCCAGTAGTATAGGGGACAGGGGGTTGGGCAATCAGCCCCAGCATTTT. It is translated as CASSIGDRGLGNQPQHF. The chain uses TRBV19 and TRBJ1-5, with TRBD1 matching 11 bases. V shed 1 base and J 2 bases; nucleotides not matched to a gene: 4. Germline V gene sequence: CDR1 LNHDA, CDR2 SQIVND (reference sequence). The CDR3 spans 17 residues.

This clone was counted only a few times. This sequence joins TRBV6-6 and TRBJ2-5; D assignment may be TRBD1 or TRBD2 (5 bases each). The V gene lost 2 bases and the J gene lost 7 bases, with 14 bases spanning the gap. Germline V gene sequence: CDR1 MNHNY, CDR2 SVGAGI (reference sequence). The CDR3 is made up of 14 amino acids. The CDR3 is CASSYAQGGGTQYF. The DNA for the CDR3 is TGTGCCAGCAGTTACGCCCAGGGTGGAGGGACCCAGTACTTC.

V and J are TRBV5-3 and TRBJ1-2; no clear D gene. TRBV5-3 is treated as an ORF (open reading frame) with a function not yet certain. Trimming removed 1 base from V and 2 bases from J, with 6 bases in between. The CDR3 extends over 13 amino acids. The CDR3 loop reads CARSLSGNYGYTF. In DNA, the CDR3 is TGTGCCAGAAGCTTGTCCGGAAACTATGGCTACACCTTC.

This rearrangement joins TRBV19 to TRBJ1-5; D is unclear. Trimming removed 7 bases at V and 3 bases at J, with 10 bases between. CDR1 is LNHDA, CDR2 SQIVND, per germline (reference sequence). CDR3 length equals 13 residues. The CDR3 spells CASTSAFNQPQHF. The CDR3 DNA follows: TGTGCCAGTACCTCAGCTTTCAATCAGCCCCAGCATTTT.

The sample holds one count of this clone. The rearrangement joins TRBV29-1 to TRBJ1-2; D remains ambiguous. CDR1 and CDR2 from the germline V gene are SQVTM and ANQGSEA. The CDR3 loop spans 15 amino acids. V shed 0 bases and J shed 5 bases, with 16 bases lying between them. CDR3 protein: CSVEDRAGSSYGYTF. The CDR3 nucleotides are TGCAGCGTTGAAGATAGGGCGGGCAGCTCATATGGCTACACCTTC.

This chain uses TRBV6-6 with TRBJ1-4; D unresolved. Trimming shortened V by 6 bases and J by 7 bases, and 12 bases separated the two germline ends. CDR1 is MNHNY and CDR2 is SVGAGI in the germline V gene (reference sequence). CDR3 length: 13 residues. The CDR3 loop reads CASSLVGGEKLFF. Written as DNA, the CDR3 is TGTGCCAGCAGCCTCGTCGGAGGTGAAAAACTGTTTTTT.

The chain is built from TRBV5-8 and TRBJ2-1; the match to TRBD1 covers 8 bases. Germline V CDR1 and CDR2: SGHTS, YDEGEE. With 4 bases clipped from V and 0 bases from J, the junction kept 15 bases outside the gene matches. The CDR3 has 19 amino acids. CDR3 coding DNA: TGTGCCAGCAGCCCGGGACAGGTGGGAGTAGTCCCCTCCTACAATGAGCAGTTCTTC. Amino acid sequence: CASSPGQVGVVPSYNEQFF. Full variable domain (missing parts from reference TRBV5-8 and TRBJ2-1): EAGVTQSPTHLIKTRGQQATLRCSPISGHTSVYWYQQALGLGLQFLLWYDEGEERNRGNFPPRFSGRQFPNYSSELNVNALELEDSALYLCASSPGQVGVVPSYNEQFFGPGTRLTVL.

The chain couples TRBV28 to TRBJ2-7, with TRBD2 matching over 7 bases. With V trimmed by 2 bases and J by 4 bases, 14 bases remained unmatched. This CDR3 spans 17 amino acids. Germline values: CDR1 MDHEN, CDR2 SYDVKM. The CDR3 DNA is TGTGCCAGCAGTTTAGTACCGGGCGCGGGAGAAGGGTACGAGCAGTACTTC. Its translation: CASSLVPGAGEGYEQYF.

J is TRBJ1-5 and V is TRBV5-6, with D possibly being TRBD1 (5 bases). Germline-derived CDR1 and CDR2 are SGHDT and YYEEEE. The length of the CDR3 is 15 residues. Trimming shortened V by 3 bases and J by 0 bases, and 10 bases separated the two germline ends. CDR3: CASSSQGYSNQPQHF. For the CDR3, the DNA is TGTGCCAGCAGCTCCCAGGGCTATAGCAATCAGCCCCAGCATTTT.

In this sample, this clone turned up once. V and J are TRBV9 and TRBJ2-3; no reliable D call. V lost 1 base, J lost 2 bases, and 11 bases lay in between. The CDR3 is 15 amino acids. Germline CDR1 SGDLS, CDR2 YYNGEE. CDR3 amino acids: CASSVTPGATDTQYF. CDR3 nucleotide sequence: TGTGCCAGCAGCGTAACCCCGGGTGCCACAGATACGCAGTATTTT.

The chain employs TRBV2 and TRBJ2-3, with a tentative D call TRBD1 (5 bases). The V end was cut by 6 bases, the J end by 10 bases, with 20 bases between. CDR3 length: 14 residues. Germline V gene lookup returns CDR1 SNHLY and CDR2 FYNNEI. The CDR3 is CASSEFFTGSAQYF. As DNA, the CDR3 is TGTGCCAGCAGCGAATTTTTTACAGGTTCAGCGCAGTATTTT.